This T cell receptor beta chain is from a study of blood T cells in healthy people across ages. Turning to this clonotype: What it binds is unknown.

Study-wide points: PBMCs that were unsorted prevented a conclusive naive versus antigen-experienced comparison.

Primed by a sample-barcoded 5' primer and a J-beta primer mix, a second PCR proceeded for roughly 6 to 12 cycles. Each CDR3 protein gets one entry after TCRdb re-called the 5' RACE reads with MiXCR. The sample includes approximately 780,000 distinct CDR3 sequences, roughly 26% of them seen just once. These same data were also listed under a study on T cells of mothers and their children. This second study says: Pairs that are related and pairs that are unrelated have TCR recombination output shaped similarly by thymic selection.

This clonotype was obtained from a boy aged 5-17 years in good health. The sequencing input was blood.

The CDR3 sequence is CASSSGQGRVEKLFF. In DNA, the CDR3 is TGTGCCAGCAGCTCAGGACAGGGGAGAGTTGAAAAACTGTTTTTT. The chain joins TRBV7-9 to TRBJ1-4; TRBD1 aligns across 9 bases. Germline V gene data show CDR1 as SEHNR and CDR2 as FQNEAQ (reference sequence). This CDR3 is built from 15 residues. The V and J ends lost 4 bases and 7 bases, in that order; junction bases with no gene match: 7.